The 19 T cell receptor beta chains given below trace back to one sample, sequenced in a study of graft-versus-host responses after intestinal transplantation. Sequenced by immunoSEQ multiplex PCR; TCRdb stores in-frame clones only, minus some. This sample carries about 45,000 clones, 91% of them seen once, and the ten largest clones take approximately 4.7%. Sequencing used PBMCs, obtained 524 days after transplant. These receptors all come from a human patient who received an intestinal transplant, so some T cells may come from the graft donor.

The chain recombines TRBV30 with TRBJ2-5; D gene unclear. Germline lookup yields CDR1 GTSNPN and CDR2 SVGIG (reference sequence). Trimming removed 4 bases from V and 7 bases from J, with 10 bases in between. CDR3 size: 11 residues. Here the CDR3 reads CAWMARGTQYF. Here the CDR3 DNA reads TGTGCCTGGATGGCAAGAGGGACCCAGTACTTC. The variable domain in full, with the rest retrieved from reference TRBV30 and TRBJ2-5, is SQTIHQWPATLVQPVGSPLSLECTVEGTSNPNLYWYRQAAGRGLQLLFYSVGIGQISSEVPQNLSASRPQDRQFILSSKKLLLSDSGFYLCAWMARGTQYFGPGTRLLVL.

The chain is built from TRBV4-1 and TRBJ1-1; D remains unclear. Germline V lookup: CDR1 MGHRA, CDR2 YSYEKL. The CDR3 consists of 14 residues. Trimming removed 1 base from V and 3 bases from J, with 9 bases in between. The CDR3 region has the DNA TGCGCCAGCAGCCAAGTCGTTAGGGACACTGAAGCTTTCTTT. Protein sequence: CASSQVVRDTEAFF.

This chain connects TRBV2 to TRBJ2-7; D is ambiguous. The CDR3 is 14 residues long. Trimming stripped 5 bases from V and 0 bases from J, with 11 bases between. Germline CDR1 reads SNHLY; CDR2 reads FYNNEI. CDR3 region: CASSRAAPSYEQYF. In nucleotides, the CDR3 is TGTGCCAGCAGTCGAGCAGCTCCCTCCTACGAGCAGTACTTC.

In this sample, this clone turned up once. V usage is TRBV5-1 and J usage is TRBJ1-2; tentative D call: TRBD1 (6 bases). The CDR3 is 14 residues long. Germline V gene sequence: CDR1 SGHRS, CDR2 YFSETQ. Deletions cut 4 bases from V and 2 bases from J, with 12 bases between. The CDR3 here is CASSPAGTNYGYTF. In DNA, the CDR3 is TGCGCCAGCAGCCCCGCCGGGACAAACTATGGCTACACCTTC.

The chain joins TRBV9 to TRBJ2-1; unclear D gene. The V end lost 2 bases, the J end lost 0 bases, and 12 bases lay between the germline ends. Germline CDR1 SGDLS, CDR2 YYNGEE. This CDR3 spans 16 amino acids. The CDR3 sequence: CASSVYTTGSYNEQFF. The CDR3 DNA follows: TGTGCCAGCAGCGTCTACACCACCGGCTCCTACAATGAGCAGTTCTTC.

The rearrangement links TRBV7-3 to TRBJ2-1, with 11 bases identical to TRBD2. Germline V gene data show CDR1 as SGHTA and CDR2 as FQGTGA. V shed 2 bases, J shed 0 bases, and the junction held 9 bases outside the gene matches. This CDR3 has 19 amino acids. CDR3 sequence: CASSLGVLAGASSYNEQFF. The CDR3 nucleotides are TGTGCCAGCAGCTTAGGTGTACTAGCGGGGGCAAGCTCCTACAATGAGCAGTTCTTC.

This rearrangement joins TRBV7-9 to TRBJ2-7; D is perhaps TRBD1 or TRBD2 (5 bases each). The CDR3 covers 14 residues. V was cut by 0 bases and J by 4 bases, with 10 bases left in between. In germline, CDR1 is SEHNR, CDR2 FQNEAQ (reference sequence). The CDR3 region has the DNA TGTGCCAGCAGCTTAGCTGGGACGGATTACGAGCAGTACTTC. This gives the protein CASSLAGTDYEQYF.

The chain links TRBV28 to TRBJ1-4; TRBD1 matches at 7 bases. Germline assignment: CDR1 MDHEN and CDR2 SYDVKM. This CDR3 has 15 amino acids. V shed 6 bases and J 8 bases; nucleotides not matched to a gene: 12. CDR3 in DNA: TGTGCCAGCAGCTCAACAGGGGTGGGTAAGGAAAAACTGTTTTTT. Its protein is CASSSTGVGKEKLFF.

In DNA, the CDR3 is TGTGCCATCAGTGAAGATTTTGCGGGAGGCACAGATACGCAGTATTTT. Protein sequence: CAISEDFAGGTDTQYF. The gene calls are TRBV10-3 and TRBJ2-3, with 7 bases matching TRBD2. This CDR3 is built from 16 residues. Germline loops: CDR1 ENHRY, CDR2 SYGVKD. Germline trimming cut 3 bases from V and 1 base from J; bases unmatched to any gene: 7.

The chain combines TRBV30 with TRBJ1-3; D is unclear. The germline CDR1 and CDR2 sequences are GTSNPN and SVGIG (reference sequence). This CDR3 is 15 amino acids long. Trimming left V 2 bases short and J 0 bases short, with 11 bases between. This CDR3 is CAWSTQTSSGNTIYF. Written as DNA, the CDR3 is TGTGCCTGGAGTACCCAGACGAGCTCTGGAAACACCATATATTTT.

The V call is TRBV5-1, the J call TRBJ2-5, with D unclear. The tail of the sequence fits TRBJ2-7 better, so the J call may be wrong. The CDR3 loop spans 15 amino acids. The germline CDR1 and CDR2 sequences are SGHRS and YFSETQ. The CDR3 sequence is CASSLVRDTGYEQYF. Written as DNA, the CDR3 is TGCGCCAGCAGCTTGGTAAGGGATACTGGATACGAGCAGTACTTC.

The chain has TRBV14 and TRBJ1-1, with a possible D match to TRBD1 (6 bases). CDR1 and CDR2 (germline): SGHDN, FVKESK. Trimming left V 4 bases short and J 1 base short, with 19 bases between. The CDR3 runs 17 residues. The CDR3 DNA is TGTGCCAGCAGCCGGTTCTGGGGCGGGGGGCAGAACACTGAAGCTTTCTTT. Translation: CASSRFWGGGQNTEAFF.

The rearrangement joins TRBV19 to TRBJ1-2, with D unresolved. Trimming removed 7 bases at V and 9 bases at J, with 18 bases between. Germline values: CDR1 LNHDA, CDR2 SQIVND (reference sequence). This CDR3 contains 13 residues. This CDR3 reads CASTGLSERSYTF. CDR3 nucleotide sequence: TGTGCCAGTACCGGCCTCTCCGAACGAAGCTACACCTTC.

The V gene is TRBV6-6, the J gene TRBJ2-7; the match to TRBD1 covers 7 bases. Per the germline V gene, CDR1 is MNHNY and CDR2 is SVGAGI (reference sequence). Trimming cost V 2 bases and J 4 bases; bases outside gene matches: 5. CDR3 size: 14 residues. The CDR3 is CASSYNPDRYEQYF. The CDR3 region has the DNA TGTGCCAGCAGTTACAACCCGGACAGGTACGAGCAGTACTTC.

The chain joins TRBV5-1 to TRBJ2-1, with unresolved D. V shed 7 bases and J shed 1 base, with 9 bases lying between them. Germline lookup yields CDR1 SGHRS and CDR2 YFSETQ. This CDR3 has 13 amino acids. The CDR3 loop is CASGMGSYNEQFF. The CDR3 DNA follows: TGCGCCAGCGGTATGGGGTCCTACAATGAGCAGTTCTTC. Full variable domain (outside the CDR3, taken from reference TRBV5-1 and TRBJ2-1): KAGVTQTPRYLIKTRGQQVTLSCSPISGHRSVSWYQQTPGQGLQFLFEYFSETQRNKGNFPGRFSGRQFSNSRSEMNVSTLELGDSALYLCASGMGSYNEQFFGPGTRLTVL.

In regard to this clone: Relative to the germline gene, one junction end is altered; a read error may explain this. The gene calls are TRBV30 and TRBJ2-3; 15 bases line up with TRBD2. The CDR3 is 14 amino acids. Per germline, CDR1 GTSNPN and CDR2 SVGIG (reference sequence). CDR3 bases: TGTGCCCGGAGGGGACTAGCGGGAGGAGATACGCAGTATTTT. Protein sequence: CARRGLAGGDTQYF.

The rearrangement joins TRBV19 to TRBJ2-1; 9 nucleotides match TRBD1. Unmatched junction bases numbered 11, after V lost 5 bases and J lost 6 bases. The germline gives CDR1 LNHDA, CDR2 SQIVND (reference sequence). The CDR3 sequence is 16 residues long. The CDR3 DNA sequence: TGTGCCAGTAGTGTAAACCGGGACAGGGCCTCCAATGAGCAGTTCTTC. It specifies CASSVNRDRASNEQFF.

This chain joins TRBV19 and TRBJ1-4, with TRBD1 identical over 7 bases. This CDR3 is built from 14 residues. The germline V gene has CDR1 LNHDA and CDR2 SQIVND (reference sequence). The junction had 7 bases not matched to a gene; V was cut back by 7 bases and J by 5 bases. DNA of the CDR3: TGTGCCAGTACCATTGGACAGGTCAATGAAAAACTGTTTTTT. Encoded protein: CASTIGQVNEKLFF.

The chain is built from TRBV5-5 and TRBJ1-4; no clear D gene. Germline values: CDR1 SGHKS, CDR2 YYEKEE (reference sequence). CDR3 length: 15 residues. The V end lost 4 bases, the J end lost 6 bases, and 16 bases lay between the germline ends. The CDR3 region has the DNA TGTGCCAGCAGCCCCGCCATAGTCCGTTATGAAAAACTGTTTTTT. Translating it yields CASSPAIVRYEKLFF.